A selection of T cell receptor beta chains follows, all from one sample in a study of blood T cell repertoires in COVID-19. The table came from immunoSEQ multiplex PCR; TCRdb's copy has only in-frame clones and leaves some out. The sample gives around 100,000 clones, around nine tenths of which show up once; approximately 12% is in the top ten. Material: peripheral blood. The origin of the receptors is a man older than 75 with acute or convalescent COVID-19. CDR3s include the opening cysteine and the closing phenylalanine or tryptophan. A D gene is named only where the DNA matches it firmly. Expanded clones get a size class; other rows say once, few or many, or leave the size out.

TRBD1	TRBV6-2/TRBV6-3	.	TRBJ1-5	TGTGCCAGCAGTCACCGGCGCACAGGGGGCGCCTTTCCCCCCCAGCCCCAGCATTTT	CASSHRRTGGAFPPQPQHF
TRBD1	TRBV6-1	.	TRBJ2-3	TGTGCCAGCAGTGAAAGTTTAGGGGGCTGGTTCACAGATACGCAGTATTTT	CASSESLGGWFTDTQYF
TRBD2	TRBV18	.	TRBJ2-1	TGTGCCAGCTCTCCCACTAGCGGGAGTGGCAATGAGCAGTTCTTC	CASSPTSGSGNEQFF
.	TRBV18	.	TRBJ1-5	TGTGCCAGCTCACCGACTAGGGGTTATAGCAATCAGCCCCAGCATTTT	CASSPTRGYSNQPQHF
TRBD2	TRBV12-3/TRBV12-4	.	TRBJ2-1	TGTGCCAGCAGTACGGGAGGGGACAATGAGCAGTTCTTC	CASSTGGDNEQFF
.	TRBV5-1	.	TRBJ1-3	TGCGCCAGCAGCGAGCCGGGAGGCTCTGGAAACACCATATATTTT	CASSEPGGSGNTIYF
.	TRBV18	.	TRBJ2-7	TGTGCCAGCTCTCCCTCTAAGACCTACGAGCAGTACTTC	CASSPSKTYEQYF
TRBD1	TRBV28	.	TRBJ1-1	TGTGCCAGCAGCCGTTTGGCCGGAGACAGGGGGCGGCGGGTCAACACTGAAGCTTTCTTT	CASSRLAGDRGRRVNTEAFF
.	TRBV10-2	.	TRBJ2-7	TGCGCCAGCAGTGAACCCGGGAGCTCCTACGAGCAGTACTTC	CASSEPGSSYEQYF
.	TRBV19	.	TRBJ1-2	TGTGCCAGTAGTACAGGACAGCTGCCTAACTATGGCTACACCTTC	CASSTGQLPNYGYTF
.	TRBV27	.	TRBJ2-7	TGTGCCAGCAGTTTATTCTCTAGCTTCTACGAGCAGTACTTC	CASSLFSSFYEQYF
.	TRBV27	.	TRBJ2-7	TGTGCCAGCAGTTTACGTCTAGCTAACGAGCAGTACTTC	CASSLRLANEQYF
.	TRBV6-5	.	TRBJ1-5	TGTGCCAGCACAGGGCTAATCTCGGGTCAGCCCCAGCATTTT	CASTGLISGQPQHF
TRBD1	TRBV5-6	.	TRBJ1-4	TGTGCCAGCAGCCTTTTACAGGGGGGAACTAATGAAAAACTGTTTTTT	CASSLLQGGTNEKLFF
.	TRBV19	.	TRBJ1-1	TGTGCCAGTAGGAACAAGGGTGGGGCCTGGAACACTGAAGCTTTCTTT	CASRNKGGAWNTEAFF
TRBD2	TRBV4-2	.	TRBJ2-1	TGTGCCAGCAGCCGAGTACTAGCGGGAGGGCTTGGGTCCTACAATGAGCAGTTCTTC	CASSRVLAGGLGSYNEQFF
.	TRBV7-3	.	TRBJ2-5	TGTGCCAGCAGCTTAGGGCCGGTAGAGACCCAGTACTTC	CASSLGPVETQYF
.	TRBV11-2	.	TRBJ2-2	TGTGCCAGCAGCTTATCGCCTGGAGGGGGGGGCACCGGGGAGCTGTTTTTT	CASSLSPGGGGTGELFF
TRBD2	TRBV9	.	TRBJ2-5	TGTGCCAGCAGCGTCTCGCGGGAGGGGGGGCAAGAGACCCAGTACTTC	CASSVSREGGQETQYF
.	TRBV7-9	.	TRBJ1-1	TGTGCCAGCAGCCCCAGGACGGGAACGAACACTGAAGCTTTCTTT	CASSPRTGTNTEAFF
.	TRBV18	.	TRBJ1-5	TGTGCCAGCTCAGAACGGGAGGGGAATCAGCCCCAGCATTTT	CASSEREGNQPQHF
.	TRBV6-5	.	TRBJ2-2	TGTGCCAGCAGTTACCGCGGCGGGGAGCTGTTTTTT	CASSYRGGELFF
.	TRBV11-2	.	TRBJ1-4	TGTGCCAGCAGCCCCCCCGGGGGGGGCGAAAAACTGTTTTTT	CASSPPGGGEKLFF
.	TRBV5-1	.	TRBJ1-1	TGCGCCAGCAGCTTGTACAATGGGAACACTGAAGCTTTCTTT	CASSLYNGNTEAFF
.	TRBV12-3/TRBV12-4	.	TRBJ1-1	TGTGCCAGCAGTTTATCAGAGAACACTGAAGCTTTCTTT	CASSLSENTEAFF
.	TRBV6-5	.	TRBJ2-7	TGTGCCAGCAGATATACAGGAGTTTACGAGCAGTACTTC	CASRYTGVYEQYF
.	TRBV7-9	.	TRBJ1-4	TGTGCCAGCAGCTTGGCGGGGTTTACAACTAATGAAAAACTGTTTTTT	CASSLAGFTTNEKLFF
.	TRBV27	.	TRBJ1-1	TGTGCCAGCAGTTTCAACAGTAACACTGAAGCTTTCTTT	CASSFNSNTEAFF
TRBD2	TRBV9	.	TRBJ2-5	TGTGCCAGCAGCGCAGGGACTAGCGGGGTCGTGGCCCAGTACTTC	CASSAGTSGVVAQYF
.	TRBV14	.	TRBJ2-5	TGTGCCAGCAGCCAAGTAGGCGGGGGCCCTCAAGAGACCCAGTACTTC	CASSQVGGGPQETQYF
TRBD1	TRBV11-3	many	TRBJ2-7	TGTGCCAGCAGCCAACAGGGGGTGGGAAACGAGCAGTACTTC	CASSQQGVGNEQYF
TRBD2	TRBV11-2	few	TRBJ2-7	TGTGCCAGCAGCTTGAGCGGGGGGCTTGGCTACGAGCAGTACTTC	CASSLSGGLGYEQYF
.	TRBV6-6	.	TRBJ1-1	TGTGCCAGCAGTCGATTTTTTGGGGGAGGGAACACTGAAGCTTTCTTT	CASSRFFGGGNTEAFF
.	TRBV5-1	.	TRBJ2-7	TGCGCCAGCAGCTTGAATGGTATGGCGGGGCTCTTCGAGCAGTACTTC	CASSLNGMAGLFEQYF
.	TRBV6-5	.	TRBJ2-3	TGTGCCAGCAGTTACTTTAGAGGGGGTAGCACAGATACGCAGTATTTT	CASSYFRGGSTDTQYF
.	TRBV6-2/TRBV6-3	.	TRBJ1-1	TGTGCCAGCAGTTACCTTGGGCCTGAAGCTTTCTTT	CASSYLGPEAFF
.	TRBV29-1	once	TRBJ2-7	TGCAGCGTTGAATTCTTAGAGGGTAGAGCGTACGAGCAGTACTTC	CSVEFLEGRAYEQYF
.	TRBV12-3/TRBV12-4	.	TRBJ1-1	TGTGCCAGCAGTTTTGGAGGAGGCACTGAAGCTTTCTTT	CASSFGGGTEAFF
.	TRBV6-1	.	TRBJ1-1	TGTGCCAGCAGTGAAGGCCGGGCTGAAGCTTTCTTT	CASSEGRAEAFF
TRBD2	TRBV27	.	TRBJ2-5	TGTGCCAGCAGGGGACTAGCGGGACCTCAGACCCAGTACTTC	CASRGLAGPQTQYF
TRBD2	TRBV30	once	TRBJ2-3	TGTGCCTGGAGTGTACTGGGACTAGCGTTTTTGGCAGATACGCAGTATTTT	CAWSVLGLAFLADTQYF
TRBD1	TRBV5-4	.	TRBJ2-5	TGTGCCAGCAGCTGGGGGACAGGGAAAGAGACCCAGTACTTC	CASSWGTGKETQYF
TRBD1	TRBV2	once	TRBJ1-1	TGTGCCAGCAGTGAAACTCGGCAGGGGGCTGAAGCTTTCTTT	CASSETRQGAEAFF
.	TRBV19	.	TRBJ1-5	TGTGCCAGTAGTATCGGGGGGGCAGTCAACAATCAGCCCCAGCATTTT	CASSIGGAVNNQPQHF
TRBD2	TRBV18	.	TRBJ2-1	TGTGCCAGCTCACCACCGCTAGCGGGACAGAACAATGAGCAGTTCTTC	CASSPPLAGQNNEQFF
TRBD1	TRBV27	.	TRBJ1-6	TGTGCCAGCGGACAGGGCGGGTTTAATTCACCCCTCCACTTT	CASGQGGFNSPLHF
TRBD1	TRBV5-1	.	TRBJ1-1	TGCGCCAGCAGCTCAGGGACAGGGAACACTGAAGCTTTCTTT	CASSSGTGNTEAFF
TRBD1	TRBV18	.	TRBJ2-2	TGTGCCAGCTCGCAGGCTGAGACAGGGTCCGGGGAGCTGTTTTTT	CASSQAETGSGELFF
.	TRBV28	once	TRBJ2-1	TGTGCCAGCAGTTTATCAAGTGGCGGAAGTGAGCAGTTCTTC	CASSLSSGGSEQFF
TRBD1	TRBV2	.	TRBJ1-1	TGTGCCACCAATCCGGGACAGGGGTTTGAGGCTTTCTTT	CATNPGQGFEAFF
.	TRBV30	.	TRBJ2-7	TGTGCCTGGGCTTATTTCGCCTACGAGCAGTACTTC	CAWAYFAYEQYF
TRBD1	TRBV4-1	.	TRBJ1-2	TGCGCCAGCAGCGATGCGACAGGGATCAATGGCTACACCTTC	CASSDATGINGYTF
TRBD2	TRBV19	.	TRBJ2-1	TGTGCCAGTAGTATAGGGGTAGCGGGAGTTCCCTACAATGAGCAGTTCTTC	CASSIGVAGVPYNEQFF
.	TRBV3-1/TRBV3-2	once	TRBJ1-1	TGTGCCAGCAGCCAAGACATAGAGAACACTGAAGCTTTCTTT	CASSQDIENTEAFF
TRBD1	TRBV29-1	.	TRBJ1-1	TGCAGCGTAAGGCCGGACAGGGGCTCCGAAGCTTTCTTT	CSVRPDRGSEAFF
.	TRBV24-1	.	TRBJ2-1	TGTGCCACCAGCCTGGGGGACAAGCAGTTCTTC	CATSLGDKQFF
.	TRBV20-1	.	TRBJ1-2	TGCAGTGCAACTGGAGAGTATGGCTACACCTTC	CSATGEYGYTF
TRBD1	TRBV6-4	.	TRBJ2-7	TGTGCCAGCAGTGACCATAACCAGGGACAGGGGAGCTCCTACGAGCAGTACTTC	CASSDHNQGQGSSYEQYF
TRBD1	TRBV7-2	.	TRBJ2-2	TGTGCCAGCAGCTTAGACAGGGGCACCGGGGAGCTGTTTTTT	CASSLDRGTGELFF